These 20 T cell receptor beta chains share one sample of origin, sequenced in a study of blood T cell repertoires in COVID-19. The data were produced by immunoSEQ multiplex PCR, yet TCRdb's version contains in-frame clones alone and is incomplete. The profile shows 150,000 or so clones, 65% to 85% of them singletons. The sample was peripheral blood. The receptors were sampled from a man aged 55-75 years with active or convalescent COVID-19.

This clone has a handful of counts. The chain's CDR3 is CASSQKREPSYEQYF. In DNA, the CDR3 is TGTGCCAGCAGCCAGAAGCGGGAGCCGTCCTACGAGCAGTACTTC. The rearrangement joins TRBV4-2 to TRBJ2-7; 8 bases map to TRBD2. The germline V gene encodes CDR1 LGHNA and CDR2 YNFKEQ. The junction had 5 bases not matched to a gene; V was cut back by 3 bases and J by 1 base. CDR3 length equals 15 residues.

V and J are TRBV3-1 (or the pseudogene TRBV3-2) and TRBJ2-1; maybe TRBD2 (6 bases). This CDR3 has 16 residues. V was cut by 2 bases and J by 0 bases, with 11 bases left in between. Germline loops: CDR1 LGHDT, CDR2 YNNKEL (reference sequence). The CDR3 loop reads CASSQPSVSSYNEQFF. The CDR3 nucleotides are TGTGCCAGCAGCCAACCTAGCGTAAGCTCCTACAATGAGCAGTTCTTC.

The chain employs TRBV18 and TRBJ1-5; D possibly corresponds to TRBD1 (6 bases). Germline assignment: CDR1 KGHSH and CDR2 LQKENI. The CDR3 is 17 amino acids. Trimming cost V 4 bases and J 2 bases, with 18 bases left between them. In DNA, the CDR3 is TGTGCCAGCTCACGCGGACAGTCGGGACCGGGCAATCAGCCCCAGCATTTT. It codes for CASSRGQSGPGNQPQHF.

The gene calls are TRBV15 and TRBJ1-2, with 9 bases lining up with TRBD1. The CDR3 consists of 14 residues. Germline CDR1 LNHNV, CDR2 YYDKDF (reference sequence). V lost 1 base, J lost 5 bases, and 2 bases stayed unmatched. CDR3 nucleotide sequence: TGTGCCACCAGCAGAGGCGACAGGGGGTATGGCTACACCTTC. As protein: CATSRGDRGYGYTF. Looking up the rest from reference TRBV15 and TRBJ1-2 gives the full variable domain: DAMVIQNPRYQVTQFGKPVTLSCSQTLNHNVMYWYQQKSSQAPKLLFHYYDKDFNNEADTPDNFQSRRPNTSFCFLDIRSPGLGDTAMYLCATSRGDRGYGYTFGSGTRLTVV.

The rearrangement uses TRBV6-6 and TRBJ1-2, with 7 bases identical to TRBD1. Per the germline V gene, CDR1 is MNHNY and CDR2 is SVGAGI (reference sequence). V dropped 6 bases and J dropped 8; count of bases not matched to a gene: 9. The CDR3 totals 13 residues. CDR3 loop: CASRDRSSEGYTF. For the CDR3, the DNA is TGTGCCAGCAGGGACAGGTCGTCTGAGGGCTACACCTTC.

This chain links TRBV5-1 with TRBJ2-3; 10 nucleotides agree with TRBD1. V shed 2 bases and J 7 bases; nucleotides not matched to a gene: 10. Per germline, CDR1 SGHRS and CDR2 YFSETQ. CDR3 length: 16 residues. Written as DNA, the CDR3 is TGCGCCAGCAGCTTCTACCGGGACAGGGGTACCAATACGCAGTATTTT. Translating gives CASSFYRDRGTNTQYF.

The CDR3 reads CASSLGESGYGYTF. DNA for the CDR3: TGTGCCAGCAGCTTAGGGGAGTCCGGCTATGGCTACACCTTC. V usage is TRBV7-9 and J usage is TRBJ1-2; D is unresolved. This CDR3 spans 14 amino acids. The germline CDR1 and CDR2 sequences are SEHNR and FQNEAQ (reference sequence). V was trimmed by 1 base and J by 4 bases, leaving 10 bases between them.

This clone has only one observation. The chain combines TRBV3-1 (or the pseudogene TRBV3-2) with TRBJ1-6; TRBD1 is a possible D gene (6 bases). CDR1 is LGHDT and CDR2 is YNNKEL in the germline V gene (reference sequence). Trimming removed 4 bases from V and 10 bases from J, with 11 bases in between. The CDR3 contains 13 residues. CDR3 nucleotide sequence: TGTGCCAGCAGCCTAAACAGGGACTCACCCCTCCACTTT. It specifies CASSLNRDSPLHF.

The J gene is TRBJ1-1, the V gene TRBV7-2, with D perhaps TRBD1 (6 bases). CDR3 length: 13 residues. The V and J ends lost 5 bases and 1 base respectively, with 8 bases between them. Germline loops: CDR1 SGHTA, CDR2 FQGNSA. CDR3: CASSIQGNTEAFF. In DNA form, the CDR3 reads TGTGCCAGCAGCATACAGGGGAACACTGAAGCTTTCTTT.

The J gene is TRBJ1-2, the V gene TRBV6-5; 8 bases fit TRBD1. Germline CDR1 and CDR2: MNHEY and SVGAGI. CDR3 size: 15 residues. The ends lost 0 bases at V and 7 bases at J; junction bases unmatched: 7. The CDR3, as DNA: TGTGCCAGCAGTTACTCCAGACAGGGGCAGGGTGGCTACACCTTC. It specifies CASSYSRQGQGGYTF.

The chain joins TRBV2 to TRBJ1-3; unclear D gene. Per the germline V gene, CDR1 is SNHLY and CDR2 is FYNNEI. This CDR3 region has 15 residues. Trimming cost V 5 bases and J 0 bases, with 11 bases left between them. The CDR3, as DNA: TGTGCCAGCAGTTTTCAGGAAATCTCTGGAAACACCATATATTTT. This gives the protein CASSFQEISGNTIYF.

The CDR3 nucleotides read TGCAGCGTTGTCCTAGCGGGGGCTGCGGAGACCCAGTACTTC. Its translation is CSVVLAGAAETQYF. The V call is TRBV29-1, the J call TRBJ2-5; TRBD2 aligns across 10 bases. Looked up from germline, CDR1 is SQVTM and CDR2 is ANQGSEA. V lost 4 bases to trimming and J lost 5 bases; unmatched junction nucleotides: 7. The length of the CDR3 is 14 residues. The entire variable domain, with the rest obtained from reference TRBV29-1 and TRBJ2-5, is as follows: SAVISQKPSRDICQRGTSLTIQCQVDSQVTMMFWYRQQPGQSLTLIATANQGSEATYESGFVIDKFPISRPNLTFSTLTVSNMSPEDSSIYLCSVVLAGAAETQYFGPGTRLLVL.

The genes are TRBV2 and TRBJ1-5; 8 nucleotides agree with TRBD1. This CDR3 is 15 amino acids long. Germline CDR1 and CDR2: SNHLY and FYNNEI. J was trimmed by 7 bases and V by 6 bases; bases with no gene match: 11. CDR3: CASRAGQVVEQPQHF. Written as DNA, the CDR3 is TGTGCCAGCAGAGCGGGACAGGTGGTAGAGCAGCCCCAGCATTTT.

The CDR3 region is CASSFGLAGGPGSVSDEQFF. In DNA, the CDR3 is TGTGCCAGCAGCTTCGGACTAGCGGGGGGGCCAGGTTCAGTTAGCGATGAGCAGTTCTTC. This sequence joins TRBV7-6 and TRBJ2-1, with 15 nucleotides matching TRBD2. Per the germline V gene, CDR1 is SGHVS and CDR2 is FNYEAQ. The V and J ends lost 3 bases and 8 bases, in that order; junction bases with no gene match: 17. The CDR3 is made up of 20 amino acids. The variable domain in full, completed from reference TRBV7-6 and TRBJ2-1, reads GAGVSQSPRYKVTKRGQDVALRCDPISGHVSLYWYRQALGQGPEFLTYFNYEAQQDKSGLPNDRFSAERPEGSISTLTIQRTEQRDSAMYRCASSFGLAGGPGSVSDEQFFGPGTRLTVL.

This clone was observed a few times. The V call is TRBV6-5, the J call TRBJ1-6, with unresolved D. In germline, CDR1 is MNHEY, CDR2 SVGAGI. The CDR3 runs 14 residues. The V end lost 8 bases, the J end lost 6 bases, and 14 bases lay between the germline ends. CDR3 DNA: TGTGCCAGCGGAGGAGGGCTGGGTAATTCACCCCTCCACTTT. It codes for CASGGGLGNSPLHF.

J is TRBJ2-2 and V is TRBV11-2; 12 nucleotides align to TRBD1. CDR1 SGHAT and CDR2 FQNNGV come from the germline V gene. The CDR3 extends over 17 amino acids. With 3 bases clipped from V and 3 bases from J, the junction kept 5 bases outside the gene matches. Here the CDR3 reads CASSLGTGGAYTGELFF. The CDR3 DNA follows: TGTGCCAGCAGCTTGGGGACAGGGGGCGCGTACACCGGGGAGCTGTTTTTT.

The chain joins TRBV24-1 to TRBJ1-2; D gene uncertain. Trimming pared 1 base from V and 4 bases from J, leaving 9 bases between. The CDR3 has 14 residues. From germline, CDR1 is KGHDR and CDR2 SFDVKD. The CDR3 coding sequence is TGTGCCACCAGTGATTTCACAGAAGCCTATGGCTACACCTTC. This codes for CATSDFTEAYGYTF.

J is TRBJ2-7 and V is TRBV7-2; D perhaps matches TRBD2 (7 bases). The ends were cut back, 7 bases at V and 6 bases at J, with 19 bases in the middle. There are 14 residues in the CDR3. From germline, CDR1 is SGHTA and CDR2 FQGNSA. CDR3 loop: CASTPRGQGGEQYF. CDR3 sequence (DNA): TGTGCCAGCACCCCGCGGGGGCAGGGAGGCGAGCAGTACTTC. Combining the CDR3 with reference TRBV7-2 and TRBJ2-7 gives the whole variable domain GAGVSQSPSNKVTEKGKDVELRCDPISGHTALYWYRQSLGQGLEFLIYFQGNSAPDKSGLPSDRFSAERTGGSVSTLTIQRTQQEDSAVYLCASTPRGQGGEQYFGPGTRLTVT.

This chain connects TRBV19 to TRBJ2-7; the match to TRBD1 covers 7 bases. This CDR3 comprises 16 residues. The trim removed 4 bases at V and 0 bases at J, leaving 9 bases unmatched. Germline CDR1 reads LNHDA; CDR2 reads SQIVND (reference sequence). The CDR3 here is CASSRQGLPHSYEQYF. The CDR3 DNA sequence: TGTGCCAGTAGTAGACAGGGCTTACCACACTCCTACGAGCAGTACTTC.

The chain has TRBV29-1 and TRBJ2-5; D ambiguous. Germline loops: CDR1 SQVTM, CDR2 ANQGSEA. V shed 7 bases and J shed 2 bases, with 17 bases lying between them. This CDR3 is built from 14 residues. The CDR3 is CSARTTRLQETQYF. CDR3 nucleotides: TGCAGCGCCCGCACTACCCGGCTGCAAGAGACCCAGTACTTC.